Included here is one TCR beta chain sequence, with context. This sample is part of a study of T cell changes during pregnancy in multiple sclerosis. With 3 bases clipped from V and 1 base from J, the junction kept 5 bases outside the gene matches. This CDR3 is built from 15 residues. CDR1 is SGHDN, CDR2 FVKESK, per germline. The table came from immunoSEQ multiplex PCR; TCRdb's copy has only in-frame clones and leaves some out. The table records around 100,000 clones, approximately 90% of them present only once. The source was peripheral blood, collected after pregnancy. This TCR was sampled from a female donor with multiple sclerosis, enrolled in a pregnancy study. This chain uses TRBV14 with TRBJ1-1; TRBD1 matches 7 bases. Here the CDR3 reads CASSQANRGNTEAFF. CDR3 DNA: TGTGCCAGCAGCCAGGCAAACAGGGGGAACACTGAAGCTTTCTTT.